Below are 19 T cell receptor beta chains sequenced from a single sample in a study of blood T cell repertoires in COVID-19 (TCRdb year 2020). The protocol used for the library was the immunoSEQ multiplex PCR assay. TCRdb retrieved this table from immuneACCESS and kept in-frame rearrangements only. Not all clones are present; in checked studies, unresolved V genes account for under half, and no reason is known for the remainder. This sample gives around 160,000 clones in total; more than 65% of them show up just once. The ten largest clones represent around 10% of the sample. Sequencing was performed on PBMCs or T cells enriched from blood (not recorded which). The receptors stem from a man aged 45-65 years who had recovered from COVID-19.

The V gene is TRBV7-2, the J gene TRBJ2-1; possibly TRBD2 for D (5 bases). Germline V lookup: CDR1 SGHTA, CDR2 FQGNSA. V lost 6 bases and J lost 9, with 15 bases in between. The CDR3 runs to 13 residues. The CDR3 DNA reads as TGTGCCAGCAGTGGCCTAGCACGAGGTGAGCAGTTCTTC. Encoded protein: CASSGLARGEQFF.

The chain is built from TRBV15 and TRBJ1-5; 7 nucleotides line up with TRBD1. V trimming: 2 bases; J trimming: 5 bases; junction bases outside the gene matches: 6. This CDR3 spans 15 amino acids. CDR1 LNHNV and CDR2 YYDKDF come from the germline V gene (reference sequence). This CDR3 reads CATSRLERGHQPQHF. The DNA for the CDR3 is TGTGCCACCAGCAGACTCGAAAGGGGGCATCAGCCCCAGCATTTT.

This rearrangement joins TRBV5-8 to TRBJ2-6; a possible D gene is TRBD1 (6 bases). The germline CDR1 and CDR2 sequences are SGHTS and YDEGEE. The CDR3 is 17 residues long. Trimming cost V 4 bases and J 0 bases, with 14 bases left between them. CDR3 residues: CASSRSTGPSGANVLTF. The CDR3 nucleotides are TGTGCCAGCAGCCGATCTACAGGGCCCTCTGGGGCCAACGTCCTGACTTTC.

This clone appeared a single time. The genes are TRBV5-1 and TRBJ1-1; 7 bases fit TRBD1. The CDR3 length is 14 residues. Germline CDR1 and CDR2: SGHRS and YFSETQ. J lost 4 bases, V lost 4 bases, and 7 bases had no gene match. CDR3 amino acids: CASSSRGSGTEAFF. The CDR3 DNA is TGCGCCAGCAGCAGCAGGGGGTCCGGCACTGAAGCTTTCTTT. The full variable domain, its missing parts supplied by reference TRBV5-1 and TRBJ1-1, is KAGVTQTPRYLIKTRGQQVTLSCSPISGHRSVSWYQQTPGQGLQFLFEYFSETQRNKGNFPGRFSGRQFSNSRSEMNVSTLELGDSALYLCASSSRGSGTEAFFGQGTRLTVV.

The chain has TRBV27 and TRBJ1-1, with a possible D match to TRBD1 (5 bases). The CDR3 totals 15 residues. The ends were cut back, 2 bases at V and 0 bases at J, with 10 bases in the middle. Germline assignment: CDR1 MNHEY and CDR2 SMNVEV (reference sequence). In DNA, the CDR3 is TGTGCCAGCAGTTTAAGAAAGGGGATGAACACTGAAGCTTTCTTT. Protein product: CASSLRKGMNTEAFF.

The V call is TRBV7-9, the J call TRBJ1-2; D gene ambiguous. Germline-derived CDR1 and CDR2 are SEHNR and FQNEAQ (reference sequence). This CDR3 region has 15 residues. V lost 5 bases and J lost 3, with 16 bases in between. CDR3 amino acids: CASSLGRRTDYGYTF. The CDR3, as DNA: TGTGCCAGCAGCCTAGGTCGGAGGACCGACTATGGCTACACCTTC.

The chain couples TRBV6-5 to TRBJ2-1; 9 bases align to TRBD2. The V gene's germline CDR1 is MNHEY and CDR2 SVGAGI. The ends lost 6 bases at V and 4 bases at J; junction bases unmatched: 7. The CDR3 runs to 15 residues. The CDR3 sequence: CASRGFSGSYNEQFF. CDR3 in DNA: TGTGCCAGCAGGGGGTTTAGCGGGAGTTACAATGAGCAGTTCTTC.

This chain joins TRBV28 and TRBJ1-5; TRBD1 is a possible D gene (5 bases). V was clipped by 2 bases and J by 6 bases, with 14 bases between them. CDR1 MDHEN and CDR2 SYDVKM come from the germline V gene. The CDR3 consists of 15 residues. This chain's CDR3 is CASSLGQGAFQPQHF. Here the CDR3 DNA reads TGTGCCAGCAGTTTAGGGCAGGGCGCCTTTCAGCCCCAGCATTTT.

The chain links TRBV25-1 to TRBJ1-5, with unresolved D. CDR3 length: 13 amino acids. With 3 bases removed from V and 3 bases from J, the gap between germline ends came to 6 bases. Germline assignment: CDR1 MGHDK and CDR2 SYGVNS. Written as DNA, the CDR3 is TGTGCCAGCAGTGACAGACTCAATCAGCCCCAGCATTTT. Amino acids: CASSDRLNQPQHF.

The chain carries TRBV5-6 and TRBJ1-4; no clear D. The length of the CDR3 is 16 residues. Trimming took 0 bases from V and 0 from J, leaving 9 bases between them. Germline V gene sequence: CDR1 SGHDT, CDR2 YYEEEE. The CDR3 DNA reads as TGTGCCAGCAGCTTGGTCGGTTCGTCAACTAATGAAAAACTGTTTTTT. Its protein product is CASSLVGSSTNEKLFF.

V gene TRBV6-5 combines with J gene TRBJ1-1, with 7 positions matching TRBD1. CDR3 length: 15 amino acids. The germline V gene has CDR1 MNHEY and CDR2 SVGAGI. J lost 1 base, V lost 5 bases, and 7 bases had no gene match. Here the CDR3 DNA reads TGTGCCAGCAGTACCCGGACAGGAGGGAACACTGAAGCTTTCTTT. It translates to CASSTRTGGNTEAFF.

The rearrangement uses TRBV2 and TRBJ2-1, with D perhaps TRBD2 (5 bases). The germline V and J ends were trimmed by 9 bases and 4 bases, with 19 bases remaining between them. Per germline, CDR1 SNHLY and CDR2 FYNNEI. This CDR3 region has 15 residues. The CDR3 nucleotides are TGTGCCAGTGTTCTAGCAGACATTACGTACAATGAGCAGTTCTTC. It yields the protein CASVLADITYNEQFF.

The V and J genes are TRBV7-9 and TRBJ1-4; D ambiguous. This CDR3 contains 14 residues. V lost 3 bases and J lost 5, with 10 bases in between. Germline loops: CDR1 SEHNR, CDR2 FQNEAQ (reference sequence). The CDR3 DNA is TGTGCCAGCAGCTTTACGGGCGGGAATGAAAAACTGTTTTTT. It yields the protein CASSFTGGNEKLFF.

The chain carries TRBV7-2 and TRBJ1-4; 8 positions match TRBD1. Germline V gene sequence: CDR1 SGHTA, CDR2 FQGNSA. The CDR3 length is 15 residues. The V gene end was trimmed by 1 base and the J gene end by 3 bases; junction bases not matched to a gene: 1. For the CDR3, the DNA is TGTGCCAGCAGCTTAGTCAGGGGGCCTAATGAAAAACTGTTTTTT. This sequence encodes CASSLVRGPNEKLFF.

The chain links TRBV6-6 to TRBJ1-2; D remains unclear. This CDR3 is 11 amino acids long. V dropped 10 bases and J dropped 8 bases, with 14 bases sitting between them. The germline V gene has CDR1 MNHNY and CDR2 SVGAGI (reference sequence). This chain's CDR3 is CAISGATGYTF. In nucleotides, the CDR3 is TGTGCCATCTCGGGTGCGACGGGCTACACCTTC.

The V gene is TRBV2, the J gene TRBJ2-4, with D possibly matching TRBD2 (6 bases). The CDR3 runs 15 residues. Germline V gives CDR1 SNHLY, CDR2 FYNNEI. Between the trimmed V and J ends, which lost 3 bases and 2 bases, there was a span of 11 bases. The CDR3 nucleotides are TGTGCCAGCAGTGAGGGGCGGGGCCCCAAAAACATTCAGTACTTC. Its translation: CASSEGRGPKNIQYF.

In DNA, the CDR3 is TGTGCCAGCAGCTTAGTTCTGGGGAGGACCGGGGAGCTGTTTTTT. Protein sequence: CASSLVLGRTGELFF. The chain couples TRBV7-8 to TRBJ2-2, with D possibly TRBD2 on 6 matching bases. The ends were cut back, 1 base at V and 5 bases at J, with 11 bases in the middle. The CDR3 is 15 amino acids. The germline gives CDR1 SGHVS, CDR2 FQNEAQ.

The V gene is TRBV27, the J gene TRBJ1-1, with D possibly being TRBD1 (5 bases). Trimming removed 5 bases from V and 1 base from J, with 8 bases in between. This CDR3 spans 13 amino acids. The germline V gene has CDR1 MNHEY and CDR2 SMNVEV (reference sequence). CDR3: CASSLRENTEAFF. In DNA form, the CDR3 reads TGTGCCAGCAGTCTCAGGGAGAACACTGAAGCTTTCTTT.

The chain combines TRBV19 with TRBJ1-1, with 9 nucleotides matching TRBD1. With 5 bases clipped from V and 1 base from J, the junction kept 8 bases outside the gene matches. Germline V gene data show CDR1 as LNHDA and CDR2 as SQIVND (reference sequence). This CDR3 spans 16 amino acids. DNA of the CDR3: TGTGCCAGTAGTTCCCGACAGGGGGAAAAGAACACTGAAGCTTTCTTT. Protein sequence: CASSSRQGEKNTEAFF.